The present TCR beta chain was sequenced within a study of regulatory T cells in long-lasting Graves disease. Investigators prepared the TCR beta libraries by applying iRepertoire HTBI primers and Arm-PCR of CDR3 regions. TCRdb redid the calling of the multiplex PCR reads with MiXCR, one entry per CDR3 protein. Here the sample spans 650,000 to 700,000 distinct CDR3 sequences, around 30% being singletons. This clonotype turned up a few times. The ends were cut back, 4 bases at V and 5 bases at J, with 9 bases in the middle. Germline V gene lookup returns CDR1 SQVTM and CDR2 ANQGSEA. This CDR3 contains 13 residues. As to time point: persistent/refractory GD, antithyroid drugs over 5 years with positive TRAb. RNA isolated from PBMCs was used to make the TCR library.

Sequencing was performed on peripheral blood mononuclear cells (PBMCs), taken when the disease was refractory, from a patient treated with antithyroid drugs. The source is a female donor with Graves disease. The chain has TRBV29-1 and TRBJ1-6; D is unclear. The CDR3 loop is CSVGVRDNSPLHF. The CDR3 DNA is TGCAGCGTTGGGGTTAGGGATAATTCACCCCTCCACTTT.